Included here is one T cell receptor (beta chain) sequence, with context. The CDR3 length is 16 residues. Per the germline V gene, CDR1 is SGHNT and CDR2 is YENEEA. Trimming removed 3 bases from V and 3 bases from J, with 18 bases in between. These data belong to a study of blood T cell repertoires in COVID-19. Participants reported their clinical history, and cohort assignment relied on those reports. Recovered status in Cohort 3 required two negative PCRs, clearance, or symptom resolution. The authors' processing: Amplified reference gene primers provided the basis for estimating nucleated cell counts. Profiling relied on immunoSEQ multiplex PCR, and the TCRdb table lists in-frame clones only, not all of them. V and J calls and clone size are those listed in that table; D and trimming were worked out from the DNA. This table has roughly 300,000 clones, over 75% appearing once.

The sample consisted of PBMCs or T cells enriched from blood (not recorded which). This sequence joins TRBV11-3 and TRBJ2-7; possible D gene TRBD1, 5 bases. This TCR was recovered from a man aged 25-45 years who had recovered from COVID-19. The CDR3 nucleotides are TGTGCCAGCAGCTTCCCAGTTCAGGGCTATGACTACGAGCAGTACTTC. Translation gives CASSFPVQGYDYEQYF.